This T cell receptor beta chain was captured in a study of blood T cell repertoires in COVID-19. Across the study: The analysed material was cDNA or gDNA that came from T cells, B-cell-depleted T cells, or PBMCs.

Original handling: The assay estimated nucleated cells by amplifying reference gene primers. Only in-frame clones appear in the TCRdb table, and some are missing; sequencing was by immunoSEQ multiplex PCR. The V and J calls and clone size come from that table; D and trimming were worked out from the DNA. In the table there are around 170,000 clones, about four fifths of which are singletons. The CDR3 is made up of 15 amino acids. CDR1 MNHEY and CDR2 SVGAGI come from the germline V gene. V lost 2 bases, J lost 5 bases, and 8 bases stayed unmatched. Material for sequencing was peripheral blood. This TCR was recovered from a woman in her thirties or forties with acute or convalescent COVID-19. The chain is built from TRBV6-5 and TRBJ2-5; 7 bases align to TRBD1. The CDR3 nucleotides are TGTGCCAGCAGTTACAGGGACAGCGCCACGGAGACCCAGTACTTC. It translates to CASSYRDSATETQYF.